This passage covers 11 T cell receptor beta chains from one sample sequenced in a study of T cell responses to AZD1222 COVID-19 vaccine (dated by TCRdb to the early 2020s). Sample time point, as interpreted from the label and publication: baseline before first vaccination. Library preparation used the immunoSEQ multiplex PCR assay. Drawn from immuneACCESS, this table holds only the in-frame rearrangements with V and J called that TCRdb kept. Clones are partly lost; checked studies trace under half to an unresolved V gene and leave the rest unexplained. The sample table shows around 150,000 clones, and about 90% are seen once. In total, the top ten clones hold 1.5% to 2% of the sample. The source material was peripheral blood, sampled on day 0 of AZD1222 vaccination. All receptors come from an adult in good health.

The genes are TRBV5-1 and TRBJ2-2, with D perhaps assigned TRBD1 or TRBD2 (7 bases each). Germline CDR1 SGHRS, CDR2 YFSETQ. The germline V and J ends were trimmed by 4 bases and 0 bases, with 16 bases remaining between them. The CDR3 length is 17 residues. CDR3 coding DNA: TGCGCCAGCAGCGCCGGGGGGACAGACGCGAACACCGGGGAGCTGTTTTTT. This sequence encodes CASSAGGTDANTGELFF. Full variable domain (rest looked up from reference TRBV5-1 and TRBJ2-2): KAGVTQTPRYLIKTRGQQVTLSCSPISGHRSVSWYQQTPGQGLQFLFEYFSETQRNKGNFPGRFSGRQFSNSRSEMNVSTLELGDSALYLCASSAGGTDANTGELFFGEGSRLTVL.

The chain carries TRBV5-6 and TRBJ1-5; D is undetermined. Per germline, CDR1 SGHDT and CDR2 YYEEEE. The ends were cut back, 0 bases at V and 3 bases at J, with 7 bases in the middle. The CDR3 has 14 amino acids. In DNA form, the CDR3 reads TGTGCCAGCAGCTTGGGACAAATCAATCAGCCCCAGCATTTT. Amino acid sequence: CASSLGQINQPQHF.

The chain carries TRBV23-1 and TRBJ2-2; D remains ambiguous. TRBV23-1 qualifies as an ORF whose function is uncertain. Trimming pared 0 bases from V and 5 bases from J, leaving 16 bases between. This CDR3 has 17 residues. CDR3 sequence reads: CASSQSIVGIGTGELFF. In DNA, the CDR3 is TGCGCCAGCAGTCAATCGATTGTAGGTATCGGTACCGGGGAGCTGTTTTTT.

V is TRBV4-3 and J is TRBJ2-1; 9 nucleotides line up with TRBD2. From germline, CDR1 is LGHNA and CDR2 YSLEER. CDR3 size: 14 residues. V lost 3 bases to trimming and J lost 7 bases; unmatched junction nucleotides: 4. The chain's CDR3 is CASSHILAGNEQFF. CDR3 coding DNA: TGCGCCAGCAGCCATATCCTAGCGGGGAATGAGCAGTTCTTC.

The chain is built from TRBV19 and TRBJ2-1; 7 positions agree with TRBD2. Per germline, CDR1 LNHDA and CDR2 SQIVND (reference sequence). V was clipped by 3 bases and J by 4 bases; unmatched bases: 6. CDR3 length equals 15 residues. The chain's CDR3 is CASSIVDSGYNEQFF. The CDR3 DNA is TGTGCCAGTAGTATCGTGGATAGCGGGTACAATGAGCAGTTCTTC.

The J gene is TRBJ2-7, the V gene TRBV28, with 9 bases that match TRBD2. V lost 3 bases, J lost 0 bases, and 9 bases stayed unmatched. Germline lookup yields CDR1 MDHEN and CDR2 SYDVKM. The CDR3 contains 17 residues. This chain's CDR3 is CASSLVFPSGISYEQYF. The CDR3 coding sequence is TGTGCCAGCAGTTTGGTCTTCCCTAGCGGGATCTCCTACGAGCAGTACTTC.

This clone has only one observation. Here the CDR3 reads CASRGTGIFEAFF. The CDR3 DNA reads as TGTGCCAGCAGGGGGACAGGAATATTTGAAGCTTTCTTT. The gene calls are TRBV25-1 and TRBJ1-1; 8 nucleotides match TRBD1. V was pared by 6 bases and J by 7 bases, with 7 bases of the junction left unmatched. From germline, CDR1 is MGHDK and CDR2 SYGVNS. The CDR3 is 13 residues long.

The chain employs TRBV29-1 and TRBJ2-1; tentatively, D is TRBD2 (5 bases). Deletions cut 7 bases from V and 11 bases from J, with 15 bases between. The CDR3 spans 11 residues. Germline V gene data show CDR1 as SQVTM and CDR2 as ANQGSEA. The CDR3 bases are TGCAGCGCCCGGCCCGGGAATCAGCAGTTCTTC. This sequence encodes CSARPGNQQFF.

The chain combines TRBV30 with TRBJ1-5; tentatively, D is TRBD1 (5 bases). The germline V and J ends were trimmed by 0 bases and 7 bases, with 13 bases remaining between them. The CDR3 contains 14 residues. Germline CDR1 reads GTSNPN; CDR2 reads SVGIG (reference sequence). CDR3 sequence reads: CAWSVLGAGQPQHF. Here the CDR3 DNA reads TGTGCCTGGAGTGTACTAGGGGCCGGGCAGCCCCAGCATTTT. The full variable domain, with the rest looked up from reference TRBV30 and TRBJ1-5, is SQTIHQWPATLVQPVGSPLSLECTVEGTSNPNLYWYRQAAGRGLQLLFYSVGIGQISSEVPQNLSASRPQDRQFILSSKKLLLSDSGFYLCAWSVLGAGQPQHFGDGTRLSIL.

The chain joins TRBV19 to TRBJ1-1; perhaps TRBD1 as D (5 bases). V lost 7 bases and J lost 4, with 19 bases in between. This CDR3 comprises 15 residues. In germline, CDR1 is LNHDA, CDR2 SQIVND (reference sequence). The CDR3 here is CASKGPGPGGTEAFF. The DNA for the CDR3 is TGTGCCAGTAAAGGACCGGGACCGGGGGGCACTGAAGCTTTCTTT. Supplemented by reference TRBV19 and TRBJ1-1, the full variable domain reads DGGITQSPKYLFRKEGQNVTLSCEQNLNHDAMYWYRQDPGQGLRLIYYSQIVNDFQKGDIAEGYSVSREKKESFPLTVTSAQKNPTAFYLCASKGPGPGGTEAFFGQGTRLTVV.

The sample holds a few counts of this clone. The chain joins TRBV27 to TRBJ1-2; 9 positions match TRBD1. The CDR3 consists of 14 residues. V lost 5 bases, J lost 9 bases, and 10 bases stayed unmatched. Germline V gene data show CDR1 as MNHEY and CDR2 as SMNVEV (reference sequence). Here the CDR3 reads CASSLKTTGGRYTF. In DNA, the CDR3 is TGTGCCAGCAGTCTCAAGACGACAGGGGGTCGCTACACCTTC.